The 25 T cell receptor beta chains below come from one sample, sequenced in a study of CD8+ T cells in alopecia areata. Isolated RNA was reverse transcribed into cDNA used as the sequencing template. The data were produced by immunoSEQ multiplex PCR, yet TCRdb's version contains in-frame clones alone and is incomplete. Here the sample spans 180,000 or so clones, about 47% being singletons. The treatment here: oral pan-JAK inhibitor, 5-10 mg twice daily. This specimen consisted of CD8+ T cells sorted from blood, obtained around week 53, from a patient treated with tofacitinib. These TCRs come from a human donor with alopecia areata.

This clone was seen only a few times. V gene TRBV29-1 combines with J gene TRBJ1-1, with TRBD1 matching over 9 bases. Germline V gene sequence: CDR1 SQVTM, CDR2 ANQGSEA. This CDR3 is built from 16 residues. Trimming removed 4 bases from V and 4 bases from J; junction bases left unmatched: 13. The CDR3 nucleotides are TGCAGCGTTGGCCCTTACAGGGGGCGGATGGGCACTGAAGCTTTCTTT. Protein sequence: CSVGPYRGRMGTEAFF.

V gene TRBV9 combines with J gene TRBJ1-5; TRBD1 might be the D (5 bases). The CDR3 covers 16 residues. V lost 4 bases to trimming and J lost 1 base, with 15 bases between them. Germline CDR1 reads SGDLS; CDR2 reads YYNGEE. The DNA for the CDR3 is TGTGCCAGCAGCCTTGGGACTCAAGGGAGCAATCAGCCCCAGCATTTT. Its translation is CASSLGTQGSNQPQHF.

V is TRBV6-5 and J is TRBJ1-2; D perhaps matches TRBD1 (6 bases). Germline V gene sequence: CDR1 MNHEY, CDR2 SVGAGI. This CDR3 has 13 amino acids. V was trimmed by 6 bases and J by 3 bases, leaving 11 bases between them. CDR3 in amino acids: CASSPDRDYGYTF. For the CDR3, the DNA is TGTGCCAGCAGCCCGGACAGAGACTATGGCTACACCTTC.

This clone showed up many times. The chain carries TRBV6-5 and TRBJ2-5; D might be TRBD2 (7 bases). CDR3 size: 14 residues. The germline V gene encodes CDR1 MNHEY and CDR2 SVGAGI. Between the trimmed V and J ends, which lost 4 bases and 5 bases, there was a span of 14 bases. For the CDR3, the DNA is TGTGCCAGCAGTTCCCGGGGGGCATGGGAGACCCAGTACTTC. Its protein product is CASSSRGAWETQYF.

The J gene is TRBJ1-6, the V gene TRBV10-3, with TRBD1 identical over 10 bases. The CDR3 runs 15 residues. Trimming at V came to 2 bases and at J to 8 bases, leaving 3 bases not matched to a gene. The germline gives CDR1 ENHRY, CDR2 SYGVKD. CDR3 bases: TGTGCCATCAGTGAGAGGGGGACAGGGGATTCACCCCTCCACTTT. As protein: CAISERGTGDSPLHF.

As for this clone: An end of the junction differs from the germline gene, which may be a read error. This chain connects TRBV25-1 to TRBJ1-1, with 7 bases fitting TRBD1. This CDR3 has 12 amino acids. Germline loops: CDR1 MGHDK, CDR2 SYGVNS. CDR3 loop: CASSETGQRGNF. The CDR3 coding sequence is TGTGCCAGCAGTGAGACAGGGCAGAGGGGAAACTTT.

This sequence joins TRBV13 and TRBJ1-1; D possibly corresponds to TRBD1 (6 bases). In germline, CDR1 is PRHDT, CDR2 FYEKMQ (reference sequence). V was trimmed by 0 bases and J by 7 bases, leaving 12 bases between them. The CDR3 sequence is 14 residues long. CDR3 sequence (DNA): TGTGCCAGCAGCTTAGGCCATGGGGGCAGTGAAGCTTTCTTT. This sequence encodes CASSLGHGGSEAFF.

The chain joins TRBV2 to TRBJ1-1, with TRBD1 as a possible D gene (6 bases). V was trimmed by 11 bases and J by 1 base, leaving 14 bases between them. This CDR3 region has 13 residues. Germline loops: CDR1 SNHLY, CDR2 FYNNEI. The CDR3 protein is CALRGTQNTEAFF. The CDR3 DNA reads TGTGCCTTAAGAGGGACACAGAACACTGAAGCTTTCTTT.

This clone has a handful of counts. J is TRBJ1-1 and V is TRBV7-9; 9 nucleotides align to TRBD1. Trimming at V came to 5 bases and at J to 7 bases, leaving 8 bases not matched to a gene. The CDR3 extends over 14 amino acids. The V gene's germline CDR1 is SEHNR and CDR2 FQNEAQ (reference sequence). The CDR3 sequence: CASSPHPTGGEAFF. DNA of the CDR3: TGTGCCAGCAGCCCGCACCCGACAGGGGGTGAAGCTTTCTTT.

This chain connects TRBV30 to TRBJ2-1; weak D call: TRBD2 (6 bases). Germline CDR1 reads GTSNPN; CDR2 reads SVGIG (reference sequence). The CDR3 is made up of 12 amino acids. Here the CDR3 DNA reads TGTGGGGGGGTAAGCTCCTACAATGAGCAGTTCTTC. Translating it yields CGGVSSYNEQFF.

This clone was seen a few times. The chain employs TRBV25-1 and TRBJ1-1, with TRBD1 matching over 10 bases. With 6 bases clipped from V and 4 bases from J, the junction kept 2 bases outside the gene matches. The germline CDR1 and CDR2 sequences are MGHDK and SYGVNS. The CDR3 is 13 residues long. The CDR3 DNA follows: TGTGCCAGCAGGGGACAGGGGAGCACTGAAGCTTTCTTT. Amino acids: CASRGQGSTEAFF.

The genes are TRBV10-2 and TRBJ1-6; no reliable D call. The CDR3 covers 13 residues. In germline, CDR1 is WSHSY, CDR2 SAAADI. Deletions cut 2 bases from V and 10 bases from J, with 9 bases between. CDR3 bases: TGCGCCAGCAGTGAGGACATGGGATCACCCCTCCACTTT. Translated: CASSEDMGSPLHF.

The gene calls are TRBV6-5 and TRBJ1-5, with 8 bases identical to TRBD1. From germline, CDR1 is MNHEY and CDR2 SVGAGI. CDR3 length: 15 amino acids. V was pared by 7 bases and J by 7 bases, with 12 bases of the junction left unmatched. The CDR3 here is CASTPGTGNNQPQHF. The CDR3, as DNA: TGTGCCAGCACCCCGGGGACAGGTAATAACCAGCCCCAGCATTTT.

This chain uses TRBV11-1 with TRBJ2-7, with 8 bases identical to TRBD1. The junction had 0 bases not matched to a gene; V was cut back by 0 bases and J by 2 bases. The CDR3 loop spans 14 amino acids. CDR1 is SGHAT, CDR2 FQDESV, per germline (reference sequence). The DNA for the CDR3 is TGTGCCAGCAGCTTAGCGACAGGGGCCTACGAGCAGTACTTC. This gives the protein CASSLATGAYEQYF.

The chain uses TRBV7-9 and TRBJ1-1; D uncertain. Trimming cost V 5 bases and J 3 bases, with 10 bases left between them. Per the germline V gene, CDR1 is SEHNR and CDR2 is FQNEAQ (reference sequence). The CDR3 is 13 amino acids. The CDR3 loop reads CASSRLSDTEAFF. DNA of the CDR3: TGTGCCAGCAGCCGTCTTTCGGACACTGAAGCTTTCTTT.

The V gene is TRBV18, the J gene TRBJ1-6; D call uncertain. The ends were cut back, 2 bases at V and 8 bases at J, with 7 bases in the middle. Germline V gene lookup returns CDR1 KGHSH and CDR2 LQKENI. The CDR3 covers 13 residues. CDR3 sequence reads: CASSPARDSPLHF. The CDR3 DNA reads as TGTGCCAGCTCACCAGCCCGGGATTCACCCCTCCACTTT.

This clone was counted only a few times. V usage is TRBV14 and J usage is TRBJ2-7; tentatively, D is TRBD1 or TRBD2 (6 bases each). The CDR3 totals 14 residues. Trimming cost V 2 bases and J 2 bases, with 10 bases left between them. Germline CDR1 reads SGHDN; CDR2 reads FVKESK. The CDR3 here is CASSQQGTPYEQYF. CDR3 sequence (DNA): TGTGCCAGCAGCCAACAGGGGACTCCCTACGAGCAGTACTTC.

The chain has TRBV6-5 and TRBJ2-7, with D maybe TRBD2 (5 bases). Germline loops: CDR1 MNHEY, CDR2 SVGAGI. The CDR3 has 14 amino acids. Trimming took 6 bases from V and 0 from J, leaving 12 bases between them. The CDR3 sequence: CASSGVSSSYEQYF. DNA of the CDR3: TGTGCCAGCAGCGGGGTATCTAGCTCCTACGAGCAGTACTTC.

CDR3 bases: TGTGCCAGCAGGAGACAGGGGTCGGCTCAGCCCCAGCATTTT. This codes for CASRRQGSAQPQHF. The gene calls are TRBV27 and TRBJ1-5; 8 positions match TRBD1. Germline-derived CDR1 and CDR2 are MNHEY and SMNVEV (reference sequence). CDR3 size: 14 residues. With V trimmed by 6 bases and J by 6 bases, 7 bases remained unmatched.

V is TRBV11-2 and J is TRBJ1-1, with D hard to call. Germline assignment: CDR1 SGHAT and CDR2 FQNNGV. This CDR3 contains 12 residues. The V and J ends lost 5 bases and 6 bases respectively, with 10 bases between them. Here the CDR3 reads CASSPVKPEAFF. CDR3 nucleotide sequence: TGTGCCAGCAGCCCCGTCAAGCCTGAAGCTTTCTTT. The variable domain in full, completed from reference TRBV11-2 and TRBJ1-1, reads EAGVAQSPRYKIIEKRQSVAFWCNPISGHATLYWYQQILGQGPKLLIQFQNNGVVDDSQLPKDRFSAERLKGVDSTLKIQPAKLEDSAVYLCASSPVKPEAFFGQGTRLTVV.

The chain recombines TRBV4-3 with TRBJ2-1, with D perhaps matching TRBD2 (5 bases). CDR3 length: 16 amino acids. CDR1 and CDR2 from the germline V gene are LGHNA and YSLEER. The germline V and J ends were trimmed by 1 base and 1 base, with 11 bases remaining between them. The CDR3 loop is CASSQAGTDSYNEQFF. In DNA form, the CDR3 reads TGCGCCAGCAGCCAAGCGGGAACGGATTCCTACAATGAGCAGTTCTTC.

V is TRBV4-2 and J is TRBJ2-7, with 8 bases fitting TRBD1. V trimming: 4 bases; J trimming: 3 bases; junction bases outside the gene matches: 8. The CDR3 length is 15 residues. The germline CDR1 and CDR2 sequences are LGHNA and YNFKEQ. The CDR3 DNA reads as TGTGCCAGCAGCCCTGTAGGGACAGGAAACTACGAGCAGTACTTC. It codes for CASSPVGTGNYEQYF.

This clone occurred a few times. Other DNA variants within this sample encode the same CDR3. V and J are TRBV29-1 and TRBJ1-1; no definite D call. Germline CDR1 reads SQVTM; CDR2 reads ANQGSEA. V was shortened by 0 bases and J by 1 base, with 3 bases between the two germline ends. This CDR3 region has 12 residues. The CDR3 loop is CSVEEGNTEAFF. CDR3 DNA: TGCAGCGTTGAAGAGGGGAACACTGAAGCTTTCTTT. Based on the CDR3 plus reference TRBV29-1 and TRBJ1-1, the full variable domain is SAVISQKPSRDICQRGTSLTIQCQVDSQVTMMFWYRQQPGQSLTLIATANQGSEATYESGFVIDKFPISRPNLTFSTLTVSNMSPEDSSIYLCSVEEGNTEAFFGQGTRLTVV.

This chain connects TRBV7-9 to TRBJ2-5; D unresolved. The CDR3 is 12 amino acids. V was cut by 7 bases and J by 5 bases, with 11 bases left in between. The germline gives CDR1 SEHNR, CDR2 FQNEAQ (reference sequence). CDR3 in amino acids: CASTTRSETQYF. The CDR3 bases are TGTGCCAGCACCACGAGGTCGGAGACCCAGTACTTC.

This chain links TRBV29-1 with TRBJ2-1; no definite D call. The CDR3 extends over 10 amino acids. CDR1 SQVTM and CDR2 ANQGSEA come from the germline V gene. V lost 4 bases and J lost 2, with 0 bases in between. The CDR3 DNA reads TGCAGCGTTGCCTACAATGAGCAGTTCTTC. This codes for CSVAYNEQFF.